This T cell receptor beta chain was captured by sequencing in a study of shared clonotypes between healthy human individuals. At the level of the study: Donors had three CD4 naive, three CD4 memory, two CD8 naive and one CD8 memory plate apiece. Broader study findings: Richness estimates generally favored naive over memory subsets. Sampling covered nothing but blood. Tissue TCR repertoires likely differ from those found in blood.

A word on this clone: Its antigen is unidentified.

Adults of Caucasian background living in Nashville, Tennessee made up all donors. This table comes from immunoSEQ multiplex PCR, and its TCRdb copy is limited to in-frame clones, with some not included. The sample contains around 700,000 clones, more than 70% of which appear only once. CDR3 length equals 16 residues. The V end was cut by 6 bases, the J end by 0 bases, with 18 bases between. The germline CDR1 and CDR2 sequences are SGHAT and FQNNGV. The chain couples TRBV11-2 to TRBJ2-7, with a weak D call TRBD1 (6 bases). The receptor was isolated from a woman between 25 and 40 years old in good health. Sequenced: memory CD4+ T cells sorted from blood. Indicated subset: CD45RA-negative fraction. The CDR3 region is CASRQGGDSRSYEQYF. The DNA of the CDR3 is TGTGCCAGCAGACAAGGGGGAGACAGCCGCTCCTACGAGCAGTACTTC.